The rows below give T cell receptor beta chains drawn from one sample of a study of control samples from healthy donors and cancer patients. Clones were read by immunoSEQ multiplex PCR, and TCRdb kept only the in-frame ones, dropping some. This repertoire shows about 59,000 clones, 92% found once; its top ten account for about 1.7%. The source material was PBMCs. The receptors shown here come from a man in his forties with colorectal cancer. Each CDR3 is given with its conserved first and last residue. Each record gives: clone size, D gene, J gene, V gene, CDR3 protein, CDR3 DNA. D genes are given only for firm matches. Clone size is not always given. Where it is, it says once, few, many or a class for expanded clones.

clone size: -; D gene: -; J gene: TRBJ1-1; V gene: TRBV2; CDR3 protein: CASSGGSGGYTEAFF; CDR3 DNA: TGTGCCAGCAGTGGTGGATCGGGGGGCTACACTGAAGCTTTCTTT
clone size: few; D gene: TRBD1; J gene: TRBJ1-3; V gene: TRBV5-1; CDR3 protein: CASSAGGTASGNTIYF; CDR3 DNA: TGCGCCAGCAGCGCCGGCGGGACAGCCTCTGGAAACACCATATATTTT
clone size: -; D gene: -; J gene: TRBJ2-7; V gene: TRBV12-5; CDR3 protein: CASAKGLDTNEQYF; CDR3 DNA: TGTGCTAGTGCTAAGGGGCTGGACACCAACGAGCAGTACTTC
clone size: -; D gene: TRBD1; J gene: TRBJ1-1; V gene: TRBV7-3; CDR3 protein: CASSSKGTGVNTEAFF; CDR3 DNA: TGTGCCAGCAGCTCCAAAGGGACAGGGGTGAACACTGAAGCTTTCTTT
clone size: -; D gene: TRBD1; J gene: TRBJ1-2; V gene: TRBV5-6; CDR3 protein: CASSPIDRDSGYTF; CDR3 DNA: TGTGCCAGCAGCCCAATCGACAGGGATAGTGGCTACACCTTC
clone size: -; D gene: TRBD2; J gene: TRBJ2-5; V gene: TRBV24-1; CDR3 protein: CATSAPGGQTQYF; CDR3 DNA: TGTGCCACCAGTGCCCCGGGAGGCCAGACCCAGTACTTC
clone size: -; D gene: TRBD1; J gene: TRBJ1-3; V gene: TRBV9; CDR3 protein: CASSGGTGAGNTIYF; CDR3 DNA: TGTGCCAGCAGCGGAGGGACAGGGGCTGGAAACACCATATATTTT
clone size: -; D gene: TRBD1; J gene: TRBJ2-1; V gene: TRBV19; CDR3 protein: CASSQRQGNYNEQFF; CDR3 DNA: TGTGCCAGTAGCCAGCGACAGGGAAACTACAATGAGCAGTTCTTC
clone size: -; D gene: TRBD1; J gene: TRBJ1-4; V gene: TRBV30; CDR3 protein: CAWTPGQGVFRTNEKLFF; CDR3 DNA: TGTGCCTGGACACCGGGACAGGGGGTTTTTCGGACTAATGAAAAACTGTTTTTT
clone size: -; D gene: -; J gene: TRBJ2-5; V gene: TRBV7-9; CDR3 protein: CASSLEKTQYF; CDR3 DNA: TGTGCCAGCAGCTTAGAAAAGACCCAGTACTTC
clone size: -; D gene: TRBD2; J gene: TRBJ2-4; V gene: TRBV18; CDR3 protein: CASSPGLAGGENIQYF; CDR3 DNA: TGTGCCAGCTCACCGGGACTAGCGGGGGGAGAAAACATTCAGTACTTC
clone size: -; D gene: -; J gene: TRBJ1-2; V gene: TRBV18; CDR3 protein: CASSPKEGVMGEGYTF; CDR3 DNA: TGTGCCAGCTCGCCAAAGGAAGGGGTGATGGGTGAGGGCTACACCTTC
clone size: once; D gene: -; J gene: TRBJ2-7; V gene: TRBV30; CDR3 protein: CAWSPTVGLHYEQYF; CDR3 DNA: TGTGCCTGGAGTCCGACCGTTGGACTTCACTACGAGCAGTACTTC
clone size: once; D gene: -; J gene: TRBJ1-2; V gene: TRBV15; CDR3 protein: CATSRDLRGGKGYGYTF; CDR3 DNA: TGTGCCACCAGCAGAGATCTGAGAGGGGGGAAAGGCTATGGCTACACCTTC
clone size: -; D gene: -; J gene: TRBJ2-7; V gene: TRBV3-1/TRBV3-2; CDR3 protein: CASSQTGGYEQYF; CDR3 DNA: TGTGCCAGCAGCCAAACGGGCGGCTACGAGCAGTACTTC
clone size: -; D gene: -; J gene: TRBJ1-2; V gene: TRBV12-3/TRBV12-4; CDR3 protein: CASSLGRGYTF; CDR3 DNA: TGTGCCAGCAGTTTAGGGCGAGGCTACACCTTC
clone size: -; D gene: -; J gene: TRBJ1-2; V gene: TRBV5-1; CDR3 protein: CASSPAEGVGYTF; CDR3 DNA: TGCGCCAGCAGCCCCGCCGAGGGGGTTGGCTACACCTTC
clone size: -; D gene: TRBD1; J gene: TRBJ2-7; V gene: TRBV6-8; CDR3 protein: CARFRGRQGFHEQYF; CDR3 DNA: TGTGCCAGGTTCCGGGGACGACAGGGTTTCCACGAGCAGTACTTC
clone size: -; D gene: -; J gene: TRBJ2-3; V gene: TRBV4-2; CDR3 protein: CASTLMGPSSTDTQYF; CDR3 DNA: TGTGCCAGCACCCTTATGGGCCCTAGTAGCACAGATACGCAGTATTTT
clone size: -; D gene: -; J gene: TRBJ2-7; V gene: TRBV5-6; CDR3 protein: CASSFRRQFSYEQYF; CDR3 DNA: TGTGCCAGCAGCTTTCGTCGGCAGTTCTCCTACGAGCAGTACTTC
clone size: -; D gene: -; J gene: TRBJ2-3; V gene: TRBV19; CDR3 protein: CASSIEASLTDTQYF; CDR3 DNA: TGTGCCAGTAGTATAGAGGCTAGCCTCACCGATACGCAGTATTTT
clone size: once; D gene: TRBD1; J gene: TRBJ1-6; V gene: TRBV7-2; CDR3 protein: CASSPKTRTGAWNSPLHF; CDR3 DNA: TGTGCCAGCAGCCCGAAAACCCGGACAGGGGCTTGGAATTCACCCCTCCACTTT
clone size: -; D gene: TRBD1; J gene: TRBJ2-3; V gene: TRBV7-3; CDR3 protein: CASSPVPGQGTDTQYF; CDR3 DNA: TGTGCCAGCAGCCCCGTACCGGGACAGGGCACAGATACGCAGTATTTT
clone size: -; D gene: -; J gene: TRBJ1-5; V gene: TRBV6-5; CDR3 protein: CASTFINQPQHF; CDR3 DNA: TGTGCCAGCACCTTCATCAATCAGCCCCAGCATTTT
clone size: -; D gene: -; J gene: TRBJ1-1; V gene: TRBV3-1/TRBV3-2; CDR3 protein: CASSRANTEAFF; CDR3 DNA: TGTGCCAGCAGCCGGGCGAACACTGAAGCTTTCTTT
clone size: -; D gene: -; J gene: TRBJ1-5; V gene: TRBV2; CDR3 protein: CASSEWSGVSQPQHF; CDR3 DNA: TGTGCCAGCAGTGAATGGTCAGGGGTCAGTCAGCCCCAGCATTTT
clone size: -; D gene: -; J gene: TRBJ2-7; V gene: TRBV5-4; CDR3 protein: CASSSRGGEQYF; CDR3 DNA: TGTGCCAGCAGCTCCAGGGGGGGCGAGCAGTACTTC
clone size: -; D gene: -; J gene: TRBJ1-3; V gene: TRBV12-3/TRBV12-4; CDR3 protein: CASSSRGGNTIYF; CDR3 DNA: TGTGCCAGCAGCTCTCGGGGTGGAAACACCATATATTTT
clone size: -; D gene: -; J gene: TRBJ1-1; V gene: TRBV6-5; CDR3 protein: CASSLTGVGFTEAFF; CDR3 DNA: TGTGCCAGCAGCCTAACAGGAGTCGGTTTCACTGAAGCTTTCTTT
clone size: -; D gene: -; J gene: TRBJ1-2; V gene: TRBV4-2; CDR3 protein: CASSSGIGGYTF; CDR3 DNA: TGTGCCAGCAGCTCAGGGATTGGGGGCTACACCTTC
clone size: -; D gene: TRBD2; J gene: TRBJ2-1; V gene: TRBV27; CDR3 protein: CASSLVAGGANEQFF; CDR3 DNA: TGTGCCAGCAGTTTAGTGGCGGGGGGCGCCAATGAGCAGTTCTTC
clone size: -; D gene: -; J gene: TRBJ1-5; V gene: TRBV19; CDR3 protein: CASSMGGVGQPQHF; CDR3 DNA: TGTGCCAGTAGTATGGGGGGAGTCGGTCAGCCCCAGCATTTT
clone size: -; D gene: -; J gene: TRBJ1-5; V gene: TRBV2; CDR3 protein: CASRGGQTSNQPQHF; CDR3 DNA: TGTGCCAGCAGAGGAGGACAGACTAGCAATCAGCCCCAGCATTTT
clone size: few; D gene: TRBD1; J gene: TRBJ1-1; V gene: TRBV19; CDR3 protein: CASSPKTGGREAFF; CDR3 DNA: TGTGCCAGTAGCCCAAAGACAGGGGGCAGAGAAGCTTTCTTT
clone size: -; D gene: TRBD2; J gene: TRBJ2-3; V gene: TRBV2; CDR3 protein: CASSEAGAGGRDTQYF; CDR3 DNA: TGTGCCAGCAGTGAAGCGGGAGCGGGGGGACGAGATACGCAGTATTTT
clone size: once; D gene: -; J gene: TRBJ1-3; V gene: TRBV9; CDR3 protein: CASSVEVGRVGNTIYF; CDR3 DNA: TGTGCCAGCAGCGTAGAAGTAGGCAGGGTGGGAAACACCATATATTTT
clone size: -; D gene: TRBD1; J gene: TRBJ2-7; V gene: TRBV6-5; CDR3 protein: CASSQDRVWSYEQYF; CDR3 DNA: TGTGCCAGCAGTCAGGACAGGGTTTGGTCCTACGAGCAGTACTTC
clone size: -; D gene: TRBD1; J gene: TRBJ1-6; V gene: TRBV5-4; CDR3 protein: CASSQQGSRNSPLHF; CDR3 DNA: TGTGCCAGCAGCCAACAGGGGTCTCGGAATTCACCCCTCCACTTT
clone size: -; D gene: -; J gene: TRBJ1-2; V gene: TRBV6-5; CDR3 protein: CATGAGGTHYGYTF; CDR3 DNA: TGTGCCACAGGGGCCGGGGGGACTCACTATGGCTACACCTTC